A selection of T cell receptor beta chains follows, all from one sample in a study of patients and donors after allogeneic stem cell transplantation. TCRdb re-derived calls from the RT-PCR reads in MiXCR, one entry per CDR3 protein. The profile shows 900,000 to 1,000,000 distinct CDR3 sequences, more than 15% of them singletons. Sample: blood, either unsorted or a sorted T cell fraction (not recorded which). The receptors come from a human donor who was either an allogeneic HSCT recipient or a stem cell or donor lymphocyte infusion donor (not recorded which). It is not recorded whose cells these are; they may come from a transplant donor. CDR3s include the opening cysteine and the closing phenylalanine or tryptophan. The D gene is left open where the match is weak. Clone size appears in some rows only: once, few, many, or a class for an expanded clone.

V gene	D gene	clone size	J gene	CDR3 length	CDR3 protein	CDR3 DNA
TRBV6-1	.	few	TRBJ2-1	16	CASSPIQGPIYNEQFF	TGTGCCAGCAGCCCCATACAGGGCCCTATATACAATGAGCAGTTCTTC
TRBV6-1	TRBD1	few	TRBJ2-2	17	CASSTHHRGRGTGELFF	TGTGCCAGCAGTACTCACCACAGGGGTCGCGGCACCGGGGAGCTGTTTTTT
TRBV30	.	.	TRBJ2-7	13	CAWRVGSTYEQYF	TGTGCCTGGAGGGTAGGGAGTACCTACGAGCAGTACTTC
TRBV6-1	.	.	TRBJ1-5	13	CASSPDLYQPQHF	TGTGCCAGCAGCCCCGATCTCTATCAGCCCCAGCATTTT
TRBV12-3/TRBV12-4	.	.	TRBJ2-3	12	CASSFHADTQYF	TGTGCCAGCAGTTTCCACGCAGATACGCAGTATTTT
TRBV12-3/TRBV12-4	.	many	TRBJ1-1	13	CASSLGQPAEAFF	TGTGCCAGCAGTTTGGGGCAGCCGGCTGAAGCTTTCTTT
TRBV5-5	.	.	TRBJ1-1	16	CASSLRMGGGSTEAFF	TGTGCCAGCAGCTTGAGGATGGGGGGCGGGAGCACTGAAGCTTTCTTT
TRBV6-4	TRBD2	few	TRBJ2-1	14	CASRGTSRKNEQFF	TGTGCCAGCAGAGGGACTAGCAGAAAGAATGAGCAGTTCTTC
TRBV4-3	.	few	TRBJ1-2	18	CASSPSGWEKKRSYGYTF	TGCGCCAGCAGCCCTAGCGGGTGGGAGAAAAAACGCAGCTATGGCTACACCTTC
TRBV20-1	.	few	TRBJ1-5	17	CSAIRKAPGAYNQPQHF	TGCAGTGCTATCCGTAAAGCCCCAGGGGCCTACAATCAGCCCCAGCATTTT
TRBV27	.	.	TRBJ2-7	15	CASSLTPQGGYEQYF	TGTGCCAGCAGTTTAACCCCACAGGGAGGTTACGAGCAGTACTTC
TRBV12-3/TRBV12-4	.	few	TRBJ1-5	17	CASSLDPTVYSNQPQHF	TGTGCCAGCAGTTTAGACCCGACAGTTTATAGCAATCAGCCCCAGCATTTT
TRBV27	TRBD1	.	TRBJ1-2	14	CASRTRGAGSGYTF	TGTGCCAGCCGAACCAGGGGGGCAGGGAGTGGCTACACCTTC
TRBV27	.	few	TRBJ2-7	13	CASSFGSIYEQYF	TGTGCCAGCAGTTTCGGGTCAATCTACGAGCAGTACTTC
TRBV20-1	.	.	TRBJ2-1	18	CSARDRVVGTRPYNEQFF	TGCAGTGCTAGAGATCGAGTGGTCGGGACCAGACCCTACAATGAGCAGTTCTTC
TRBV7-2	TRBD1	many	TRBJ1-5	14	CASSLGTGQRPQHF	TGTGCCAGCAGCCTAGGGACAGGACAACGGCCCCAGCATTTT
TRBV3-1	TRBD1	few	TRBJ2-5	15	CASSLPGTVQETQYF	TGTGCCAGCAGCCTGCCTGGGACAGTCCAAGAGACCCAGTACTTC
TRBV6-5	TRBD1	few	TRBJ2-7	15	CASSYSGQGWYEQYF	TGTGCCAGCAGTTACTCGGGACAGGGGTGGTACGAGCAGTACTTC
TRBV4-1	TRBD1	.	TRBJ2-1	17	CASSLGASRGRRNEQFF	TGCGCCAGCAGCCTTGGTGCGTCAAGGGGGCGCAGAAATGAGCAGTTCTTC
TRBV4-1	.	few	TRBJ2-7	14	CASSQPGAPYEQYF	TGCGCCAGCAGCCAACCGGGGGCTCCCTACGAGCAGTACTTC
TRBV6-2/TRBV6-3	TRBD1	.	TRBJ2-7	14	CASSTGTGHIRQYF	TGTGCCAGCAGCACCGGGACAGGGCACATTCGGCAGTACTTC
TRBV12-3/TRBV12-4	.	many	TRBJ2-5	13	CASSLALRETQYF	TGTGCCAGCAGTTTAGCGCTTCGAGAGACCCAGTACTTC
TRBV20-1	.	.	TRBJ2-7	13	CSARATPTYEQYF	TGCAGTGCTAGAGCCACCCCTACCTACGAGCAGTACTTC
TRBV7-8	.	few	TRBJ2-7	14	CASSLGSASYEQYF	TGTGCCAGCAGCTTGGGATCTGCCTCCTACGAGCAGTACTTC
TRBV12-3/TRBV12-4	.	few	TRBJ2-7	14	CASTQWGPLGEQYF	TGTGCCAGCACTCAGTGGGGCCCTCTTGGGGAGCAGTACTTC
TRBV29-1	.	.	TRBJ1-1	15	CSVVGPGGSGTEAFF	TGCAGCGTTGTAGGTCCCGGGGGCTCGGGCACTGAAGCTTTCTTT
TRBV29-1	.	few	TRBJ2-5	11	CSVERGETQYF	TGCAGCGTTGAGAGGGGAGAGACCCAGTACTTC
TRBV20-1	.	.	TRBJ1-1	14	CSARGRQKNTEAFF	TGCAGTGCTAGAGGCAGACAGAAGAACACTGAAGCTTTCTTT
TRBV13	TRBD1	many	TRBJ1-1	14	CASSFRGQGTEAFF	TGTGCCAGCAGCTTTAGAGGACAGGGGACTGAAGCTTTCTTT
TRBV29-1	TRBD2	few	TRBJ2-1	14	CSVPQRGVGNEQFF	TGCAGCGTGCCCCAGCGGGGAGTCGGAAATGAGCAGTTCTTC
TRBV7-9	TRBD1	few	TRBJ2-7	15	CASSLPGQGQNEQYF	TGTGCCAGCAGCTTACCGGGACAGGGTCAGAACGAGCAGTACTTC
TRBV3-1	.	.	TRBJ2-7	15	CASSQAGASSYEQYF	TGTGCCAGCAGCCAAGCGGGAGCGAGCTCCTACGAGCAGTACTTC
TRBV5-1	TRBD1	.	TRBJ2-7	14	CASSSGTGNPQWYF	TGCGCCAGCAGCTCCGGGACAGGGAACCCCCAGTGGTACTTC
TRBV9	.	few	TRBJ1-4	13	CASSVGLDEKLFF	TGTGCCAGCAGCGTAGGTCTGGATGAAAAACTGTTTTTT
TRBV27	TRBD1	.	TRBJ1-5	15	CASSLTQGAGQPQHF	TGTGCCAGCAGTTTAACTCAGGGGGCCGGACAGCCCCAGCATTTT
TRBV6-5	.	.	TRBJ2-3	16	CASSYSGRTSTDTQYF	TGTGCCAGCAGTTACTCGGGAAGAACTAGCACAGATACGCAGTATTTT
TRBV12-3/TRBV12-4	.	many	TRBJ1-1	12	CASSPEEGMAFF	TGTGCCAGCAGTCCGGAGGAAGGGATGGCTTTCTTT
TRBV7-9	.	few	TRBJ1-5	13	CASSPGKAQPQHF	TGTGCCAGCAGCCCGGGAAAGGCTCAGCCCCAGCATTTT
TRBV11-3	.	.	TRBJ1-2	13	CASSLVGSDGYTF	TGTGCCAGCAGCTTAGTGGGTAGCGACGGCTACACCTTC
TRBV6-5	.	.	TRBJ1-2	16	CASSFPEEGRGDGYTF	TGTGCCAGCAGTTTCCCGGAGGAAGGACGGGGGGATGGCTACACCTTC
TRBV2	.	.	TRBJ2-1	11	CASSSNVGGFF	TGTGCCAGCAGTTCTAACGTGGGTGGGTTCTTC
TRBV6-1	TRBD1	.	TRBJ2-2	14	CASSWDRYTGELFF	TGTGCCAGCAGCTGGGACAGATACACCGGGGAGCTGTTTTTT
TRBV29-1	TRBD1	many	TRBJ1-1	13	CSGVTGTNTEAFF	TGCAGCGGTGTGACAGGGACGAACACTGAAGCTTTCTTT
TRBV5-1	TRBD1	.	TRBJ1-6	14	CASSLRDRVIPLHF	TGCGCCAGCAGCCTTCGGGACAGGGTTATCCCCCTCCACTTT
TRBV30	.	few	TRBJ2-7	11	CAWSEGYEQYF	TGTGCCTGGAGTGAGGGATACGAGCAGTACTTC
TRBV2	TRBD2	.	TRBJ2-3	16	CASSELGLAGGDTQYF	TGTGCCAGCAGTGAACTGGGACTAGCGGGAGGAGATACGCAGTATTTT
TRBV20-1	TRBD1	.	TRBJ1-4	14	CSAPGTGEREKLFF	TGCAGTGCTCCCGGGACAGGGGAGCGTGAAAAACTGTTTTTT
TRBV4-3	.	.	TRBJ1-3	14	CASSQDGSGNTIYF	TGCGCCAGCAGCCAAGATGGGTCTGGAAACACCATATATTTT
TRBV7-9	TRBD1	.	TRBJ2-4	17	CASSVTGGPLPKNIQYF	TGTGCCAGCAGCGTAACAGGGGGACCTCTCCCCAAAAACATTCAGTACTTC
TRBV5-1	.	few	TRBJ1-1	14	CASGHSDKNTEAFF	TGCGCCAGCGGACATTCCGACAAGAACACTGAAGCTTTCTTT
TRBV12-3/TRBV12-4	.	.	TRBJ2-3	14	CASSSFSGTDTQYF	TGTGCCAGCAGTTCCTTTAGCGGCACAGATACGCAGTATTTT